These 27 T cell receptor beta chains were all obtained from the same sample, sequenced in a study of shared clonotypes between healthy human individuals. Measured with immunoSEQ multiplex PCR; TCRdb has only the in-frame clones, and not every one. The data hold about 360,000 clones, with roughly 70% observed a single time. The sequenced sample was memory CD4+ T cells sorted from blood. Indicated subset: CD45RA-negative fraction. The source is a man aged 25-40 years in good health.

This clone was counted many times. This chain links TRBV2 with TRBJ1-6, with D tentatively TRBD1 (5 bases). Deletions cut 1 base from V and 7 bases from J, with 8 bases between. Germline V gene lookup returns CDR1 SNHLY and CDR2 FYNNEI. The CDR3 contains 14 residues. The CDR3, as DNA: TGTGCCAGCAGTGAAGGGGGCAGAAATTCACCCCTCCACTTT. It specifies CASSEGGRNSPLHF.

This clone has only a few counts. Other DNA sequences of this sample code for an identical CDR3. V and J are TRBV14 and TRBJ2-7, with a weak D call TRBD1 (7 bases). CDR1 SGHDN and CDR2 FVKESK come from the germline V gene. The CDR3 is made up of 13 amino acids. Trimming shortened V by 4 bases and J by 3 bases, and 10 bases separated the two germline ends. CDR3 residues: CASSRGTVYEQYF. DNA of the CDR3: TGTGCCAGCAGCCGCGGGACAGTCTACGAGCAGTACTTC.

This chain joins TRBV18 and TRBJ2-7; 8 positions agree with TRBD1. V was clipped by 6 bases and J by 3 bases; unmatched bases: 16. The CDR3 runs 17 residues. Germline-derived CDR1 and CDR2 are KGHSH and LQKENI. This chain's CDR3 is CASSLTGQGIGHYEQYF. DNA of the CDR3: TGTGCCAGCTCCCTTACCGGACAGGGAATAGGACACTACGAGCAGTACTTC.

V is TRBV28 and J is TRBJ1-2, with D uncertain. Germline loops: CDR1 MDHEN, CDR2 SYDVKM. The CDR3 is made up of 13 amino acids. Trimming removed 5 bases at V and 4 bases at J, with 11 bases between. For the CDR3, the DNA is TGTGCCAGCAGTGAACCTCTCGGCTATGGCTACACCTTC. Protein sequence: CASSEPLGYGYTF.

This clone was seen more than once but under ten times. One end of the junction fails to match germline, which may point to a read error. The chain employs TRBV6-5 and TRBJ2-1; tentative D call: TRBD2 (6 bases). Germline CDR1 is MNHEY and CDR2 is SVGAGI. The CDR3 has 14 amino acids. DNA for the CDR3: TGTGCCAGCAGTTACTCGACGGCGGGGCACCCAGCGATCTTC. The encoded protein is CASSYSTAGHPAIF.

The DNA for the CDR3 is TGTGCCAGCAGTGGGGGGACAGGGACAGATACGCAGTATTTT. Its protein is CASSGGTGTDTQYF. This sequence joins TRBV6-1 and TRBJ2-3, with 9 positions matching TRBD1. V shed 4 bases, J shed 3 bases, and the junction held 2 bases outside the gene matches. Germline CDR1 MNHNS, CDR2 SASEGT. There are 14 residues in the CDR3.

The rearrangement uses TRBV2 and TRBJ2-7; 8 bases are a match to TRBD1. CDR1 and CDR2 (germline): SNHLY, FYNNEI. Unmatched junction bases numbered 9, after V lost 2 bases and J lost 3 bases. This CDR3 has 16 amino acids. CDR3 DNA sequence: TGTGCCAGCAGTGAAAATTGGGACAGGTCAAGCTACGAGCAGTACTTC. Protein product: CASSENWDRSSYEQYF. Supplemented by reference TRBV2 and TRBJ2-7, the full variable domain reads EPEVTQTPSHQVTQMGQEVILRCVPISNHLYFYWYRQILGQKVEFLVSFYNNEISEKSEIFDDQFSVERPDGSNFTLKIRSTKLEDSAMYFCASSENWDRSSYEQYFGPGTRLTVT.

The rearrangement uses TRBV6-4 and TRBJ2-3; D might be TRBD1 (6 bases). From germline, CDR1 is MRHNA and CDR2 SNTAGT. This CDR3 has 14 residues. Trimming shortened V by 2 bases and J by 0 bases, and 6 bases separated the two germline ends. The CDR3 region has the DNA TGTGCCAGCAGTGACGGGACAAGCACAGATACGCAGTATTTT. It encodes CASSDGTSTDTQYF.

CDR3 DNA sequence: TGCGCCAGCAGCCAAGAGACTGTTTACGAGCAGTACTTC. This codes for CASSQETVYEQYF. V usage is TRBV4-1 and J usage is TRBJ2-7; D is unresolved. From germline, CDR1 is MGHRA and CDR2 YSYEKL. This CDR3 is built from 13 residues. With 0 bases removed from V and 4 bases from J, the gap between germline ends came to 7 bases.

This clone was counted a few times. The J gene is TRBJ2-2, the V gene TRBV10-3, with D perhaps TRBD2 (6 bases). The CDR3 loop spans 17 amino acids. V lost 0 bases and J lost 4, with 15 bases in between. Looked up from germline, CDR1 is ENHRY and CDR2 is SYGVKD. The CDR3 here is CAISESTRQGGTGELFF. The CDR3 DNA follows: TGTGCCATCAGTGAGTCGACTAGGCAGGGCGGCACCGGGGAGCTGTTTTTT.

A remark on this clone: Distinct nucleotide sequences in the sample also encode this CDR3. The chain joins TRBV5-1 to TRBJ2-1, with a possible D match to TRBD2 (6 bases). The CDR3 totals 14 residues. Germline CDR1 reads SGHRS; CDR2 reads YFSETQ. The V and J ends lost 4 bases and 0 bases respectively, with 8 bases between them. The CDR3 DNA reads TGCGCCAGCAGCCCCGGGAGCTCCTACAATGAGCAGTTCTTC. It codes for CASSPGSSYNEQFF.

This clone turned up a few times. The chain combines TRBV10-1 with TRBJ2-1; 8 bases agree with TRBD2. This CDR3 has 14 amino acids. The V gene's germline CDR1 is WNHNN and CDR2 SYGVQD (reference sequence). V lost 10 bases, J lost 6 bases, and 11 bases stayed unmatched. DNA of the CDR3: TGCGCCAACGCGTGTAGCGGGGTGCTCAATGAGCAGTTCTTC. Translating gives CANACSGVLNEQFF.

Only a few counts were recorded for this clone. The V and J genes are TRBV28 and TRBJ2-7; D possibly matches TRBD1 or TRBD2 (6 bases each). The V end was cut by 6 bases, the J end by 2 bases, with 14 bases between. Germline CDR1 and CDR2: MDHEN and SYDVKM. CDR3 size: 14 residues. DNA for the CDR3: TGTGCCAGCAGCATAGGGGGGAAGACCTACGAGCAGTACTTC. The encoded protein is CASSIGGKTYEQYF.

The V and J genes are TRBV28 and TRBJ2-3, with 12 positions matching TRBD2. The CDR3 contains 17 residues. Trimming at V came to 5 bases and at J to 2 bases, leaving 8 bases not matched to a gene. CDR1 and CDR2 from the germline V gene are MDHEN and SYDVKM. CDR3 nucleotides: TGTGCCAGCAGTCCCATTGGACTAGCGGGAAACACAGATACGCAGTATTTT. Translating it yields CASSPIGLAGNTDTQYF.

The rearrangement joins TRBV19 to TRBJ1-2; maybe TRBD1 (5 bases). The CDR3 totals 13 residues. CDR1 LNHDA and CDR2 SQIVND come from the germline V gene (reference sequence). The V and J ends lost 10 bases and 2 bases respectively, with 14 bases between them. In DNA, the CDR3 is TGTGCCACCTTCCGGGGACCCAACTATGGCTACACCTTC. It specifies CATFRGPNYGYTF.

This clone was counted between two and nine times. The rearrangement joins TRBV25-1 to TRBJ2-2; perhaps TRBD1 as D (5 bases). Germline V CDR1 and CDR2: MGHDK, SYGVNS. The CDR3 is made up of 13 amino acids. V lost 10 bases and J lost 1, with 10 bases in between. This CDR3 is CATTGLNTGELFF. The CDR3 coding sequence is TGTGCCACCACAGGCTTGAACACCGGGGAGCTGTTTTTT. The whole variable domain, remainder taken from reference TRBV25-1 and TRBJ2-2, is EADIYQTPRYLVIGTGKKITLECSQTMGHDKMYWYQQDPGMELHLIHYSYGVNSTEKGDLSSESTVSRIRTEHFPLTLESARPSHTSQYLCATTGLNTGELFFGEGSRLTVL.

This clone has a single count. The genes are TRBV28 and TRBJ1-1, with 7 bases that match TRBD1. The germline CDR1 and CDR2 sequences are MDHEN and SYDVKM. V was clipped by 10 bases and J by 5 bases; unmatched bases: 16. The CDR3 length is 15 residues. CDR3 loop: CATNPLTGRETEAFF. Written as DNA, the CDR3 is TGTGCCACCAACCCTCTGACAGGGCGGGAGACTGAAGCTTTCTTT.

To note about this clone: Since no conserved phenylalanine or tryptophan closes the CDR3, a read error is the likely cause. The CDR3 reads CASSGGGRREQYL. CDR3 DNA: TGTGCCAGCAGTGGTGGGGGGCGCCGCGAGCAGTACCTC. The V and J genes are TRBV2 and TRBJ2-7; D might be TRBD1 or TRBD2, each matching 6 bases. From germline, CDR1 is SNHLY and CDR2 FYNNEI. The CDR3 covers 13 residues. The ends were cut back, 4 bases at V and 6 bases at J, with 13 bases in the middle.

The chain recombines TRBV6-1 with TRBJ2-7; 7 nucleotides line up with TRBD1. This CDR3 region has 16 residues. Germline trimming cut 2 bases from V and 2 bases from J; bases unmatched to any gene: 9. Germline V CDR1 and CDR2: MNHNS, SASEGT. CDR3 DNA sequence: TGTGCCAGCAGTGAACGGGTTCCCGGACAGGCCTACGAGCAGTACTTC. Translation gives CASSERVPGQAYEQYF.

CDR3 sequence: CASSFPSSGTETQYF. CDR3 nucleotide sequence: TGTGCCAGCAGTTTCCCCTCTAGCGGGACCGAGACCCAGTACTTC. This chain links TRBV28 with TRBJ2-5, with 9 bases that match TRBD2. The CDR3 spans 15 residues. Per germline, CDR1 MDHEN and CDR2 SYDVKM. With V trimmed by 3 bases and J by 5 bases, 7 bases remained unmatched.

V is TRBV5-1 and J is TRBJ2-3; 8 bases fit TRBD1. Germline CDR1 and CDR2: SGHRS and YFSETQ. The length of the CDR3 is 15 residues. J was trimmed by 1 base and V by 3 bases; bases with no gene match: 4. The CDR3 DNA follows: TGCGCCAGCAGCTCCCCGGGACAGGGCACAGATACGCAGTATTTT. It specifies CASSSPGQGTDTQYF.

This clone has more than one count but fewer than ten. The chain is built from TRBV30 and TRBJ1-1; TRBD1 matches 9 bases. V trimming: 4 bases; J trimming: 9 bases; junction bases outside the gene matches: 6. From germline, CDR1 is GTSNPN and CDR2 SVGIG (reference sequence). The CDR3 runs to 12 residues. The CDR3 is CAWTKGQGQAFF. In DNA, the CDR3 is TGTGCCTGGACAAAAGGACAGGGGCAAGCTTTCTTT.

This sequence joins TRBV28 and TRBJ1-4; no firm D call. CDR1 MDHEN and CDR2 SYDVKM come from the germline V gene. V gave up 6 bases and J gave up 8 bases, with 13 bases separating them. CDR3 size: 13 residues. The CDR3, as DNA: TGTGCCAGCAGGGGTGGGCTAGGAGAAAAACTGTTTTTT. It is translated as CASRGGLGEKLFF.

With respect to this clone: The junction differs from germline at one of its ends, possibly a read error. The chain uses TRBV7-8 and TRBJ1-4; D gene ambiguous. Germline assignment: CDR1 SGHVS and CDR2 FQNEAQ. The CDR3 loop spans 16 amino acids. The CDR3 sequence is CASSLERPGRNKKLFF. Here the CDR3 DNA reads TGTGCCAGCAGCTTAGAACGGCCAGGCCGTAATAAAAAACTGTTTTTT.

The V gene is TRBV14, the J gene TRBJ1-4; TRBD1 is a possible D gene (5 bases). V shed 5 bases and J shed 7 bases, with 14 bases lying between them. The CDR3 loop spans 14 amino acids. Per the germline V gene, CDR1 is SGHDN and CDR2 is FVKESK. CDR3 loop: CASSSGTWGEKLFF. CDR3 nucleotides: TGTGCCAGCAGCTCCGGGACCTGGGGTGAAAAACTGTTTTTT. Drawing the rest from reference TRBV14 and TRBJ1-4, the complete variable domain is EAGVTQFPSHSVIEKGQTVTLRCDPISGHDNLYWYRRVMGKEIKFLLHFVKESKQDESGMPNNRFLAERTGGTYSTLKVQPAELEDSGVYFCASSSGTWGEKLFFGSGTQLSVL.

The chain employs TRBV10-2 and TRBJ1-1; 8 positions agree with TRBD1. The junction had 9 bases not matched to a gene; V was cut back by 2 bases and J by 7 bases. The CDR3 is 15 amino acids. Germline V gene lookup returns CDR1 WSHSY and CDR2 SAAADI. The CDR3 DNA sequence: TGCGCCAGCAGTGAGACCAGGGGGCAGACGCTTGAAGCTTTCTTT. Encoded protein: CASSETRGQTLEAFF.

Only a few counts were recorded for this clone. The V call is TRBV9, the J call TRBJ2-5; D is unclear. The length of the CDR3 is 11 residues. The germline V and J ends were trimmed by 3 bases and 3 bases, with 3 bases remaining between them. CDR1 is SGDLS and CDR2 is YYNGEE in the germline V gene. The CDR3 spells CASSAKETQYF. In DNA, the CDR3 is TGTGCCAGCAGCGCGAAAGAGACCCAGTACTTC.